The rows below give T cell receptor beta chains drawn from one sample of a study of T cell changes during pregnancy in multiple sclerosis. Some clones are missing from TCRdb's copy, which holds only in-frame ones; the method was immunoSEQ multiplex PCR. The repertoire holds around 50,000 clones, approximately 94% seen once, with around 4.7% in the top ten. The sample was CD8+ T cells from peripheral blood mononuclear cells, taken in the first trimester of pregnancy. The receptors stem from a female donor with multiple sclerosis, enrolled in a pregnancy study. Both conserved end residues are part of each CDR3.

>TRBV18|TRBJ1-5
CASSWDRGHDNQPQHF
>TRBV7-6|TRBJ1-1
CASSLSGSTEAFF
>TRBV28|TRBJ2-3
CASSFFSTTDTQYF
>TRBV6-1|TRBJ2-1
CASLLVPGGYNEQFF
>TRBV9|TRBJ1-5
CASSVGTGGAGDQPQHF
>TRBV19|TRBJ2-1
CASSNIAGPHNEQFF
>TRBV7-4|TRBJ1-5
CASSLQDQGHQPQHF
>TRBV15|TRBJ1-5
CATSSRGRNQPQHF
>TRBV5-4|TRBJ2-3
CASRLLAGGVDTQYF
>TRBV7-6|TRBJ2-2
CASSLTQGSRGELFF
>TRBV27|TRBJ1-5
CASSSIHRGGQPQHF
>TRBV7-3|TRBJ1-5
CAFQKGDRAQPQHF
>TRBV28|TRBJ2-6
CASSSDKTGKSGANVLTF
>TRBV27|TRBJ1-5
CASSFIGDNQPQHF
>TRBV4-3|TRBJ2-1
CASSQGAGTGLNEQFF
>TRBV5-1|TRBJ1-6
CASSLGPRARDSTGNSPLHF
>TRBV5-1|TRBJ2-7
CASSSRDRGYEQYF
>TRBV27|TRBJ1-2
CASSPGQGAYGYTF
>TRBV19|TRBJ1-5
CASSIGDRQDQPQHF
>TRBV10-3|TRBJ1-3
CADLRQGRSGNTIYF
>TRBV7-2|TRBJ1-1
CASSSADRGHTEAFF
>TRBV4-3|TRBJ1-1
CASSQDRLGRHEVDTEAFF
>TRBV6-1|TRBJ1-2
CASSELGDKNYGYTF
>TRBV29-1|TRBJ2-7
CSVIFVQGGTYEQYF
>TRBV4-1|TRBJ2-7
CASSLQAGLSYEQYF
>TRBV19|TRBJ2-7
CASSSQGISYEQYF
>TRBV7-9|TRBJ1-2
CASSSDGYTF
>TRBV19|TRBJ1-5
CASTKNSNQPQHF
>TRBV27|TRBJ2-7
CASSRTGPPSYEQYF
>TRBV7-6|TRBJ2-7
CASSPLAGGPPHEQYF
>TRBV19|TRBJ2-1
CASSIHRVDEQFF